This is a list of T cell receptor beta chains from one sample in a study of cytomegalovirus exposure and HLA in healthy donors. The table came from immunoSEQ multiplex PCR; TCRdb's copy has only in-frame clones and leaves some out. Of about 140,000 clones in the sample, approximately 75% were seen once. The sequenced material came from PBMCs. The receptors originated from a male donor in good health and CMV-seronegative. CDR3s include the opening cysteine and the closing phenylalanine or tryptophan. D genes are given only for firm matches. Clone size is not always given. Where it is, it says once, few, many or a class for expanded clones.

>TRBJ2-3|TRBV27|TRBD1|-
TGTGCCAGCAGTTTCGGGACAGGGAGCACAGATACGCAGTATTTT
CASSFGTGSTDTQYF
>TRBJ1-1|TRBV7-9|-|few
TGTGCCAGCAGTCCCGGGGGGTACCGTATGAACACTGAAGCTTTCTTT
CASSPGGYRMNTEAFF
>TRBJ2-7|TRBV7-2|TRBD2|-
TGTGCCAGCAGCTTAGTTCTAGCGGGGGGCTACGAGCAGTACTTC
CASSLVLAGGYEQYF
>TRBJ2-2|TRBV29-1|-|-
TGCAGCGTTCGTTCCGGGGGGCTCCACACCGGGGAGCTGTTTTTT
CSVRSGGLHTGELFF
>TRBJ2-1|TRBV10-2|TRBD2|-
TGCGCCAGCACTACTAGCGGGGTCTACAATGAGCAGTTCTTC
CASTTSGVYNEQFF
>TRBJ1-2|TRBV14|-|once
TGTGCCAGCAGCCAAGTCGGGGGGGGCCGGGGCTACACCTTC
CASSQVGGGRGYTF
>TRBJ2-5|TRBV18|-|-
TGTGCCAGCTCACCCCGCCGCGACTCAGAAGGAGAGACCCAGTACTTC
CASSPRRDSEGETQYF
>TRBJ1-2|TRBV2|-|-
TGTGCCAGCAGTGAAGCAGGGAGTTACTATGGCTACACCTTC
CASSEAGSYYGYTF
>TRBJ2-1|TRBV10-1|TRBD1|-
TGCGCCAGCAGTCTCGGACAGGGGCCCTACAATGAGCAGTTCTTC
CASSLGQGPYNEQFF
>TRBJ1-5|TRBV6-1|TRBD1|once
TGTGCCAGCAGCTGGACAGGGGGCAATCAGCCCCAGCATTTT
CASSWTGGNQPQHF
>TRBJ1-2|TRBV27|TRBD1|few
TGTGCCAGCAGTCCCCTGACAGGGGGCTATGGCTACACCTTC
CASSPLTGGYGYTF
>TRBJ2-1|TRBV7-3|TRBD1|-
TGTGCCAGCAGGGGAACCGGGACAGGGGACAATGAGCAGTTCTTC
CASRGTGTGDNEQFF
>TRBJ2-3|TRBV5-4|TRBD2|-
TGTGCCAGCAGCTTGCCTAGCGGGGGGCTCAGCACAGATACGCAGTATTTT
CASSLPSGGLSTDTQYF
>TRBJ1-3|TRBV15|-|-
TGTGCCACCAGCAGAGATGGGGGGAGCTCTGGAAACACCATATATTTT
CATSRDGGSSGNTIYF
>TRBJ2-7|TRBV7-2|TRBD2|-
TGTGCCAGCAGCTTATGGGGAGGGAATTTCTACGAGCAGTACTTC
CASSLWGGNFYEQYF
>TRBJ1-2|TRBV4-3|TRBD1|once
TGCGCCAGCAGCCAAGCAACAGGGGGCTTCTATGGCTACACCTTC
CASSQATGGFYGYTF
>TRBJ1-4|TRBV10-3|-|few
TGTGCCATCAGTGAGTCGAATCGGGAACTGTTTTTT
CAISESNRELFF
>TRBJ2-7|TRBV18|-|-
TGTGCCAGCTCACCGGGACAAATCTACGAGCAGTACTTC
CASSPGQIYEQYF
>TRBJ1-1|TRBV11-2|-|-
TGTGCCAGCAGACCTTTGGCAGGGGAGGCTTTCTTT
CASRPLAGEAFF
>TRBJ1-1|TRBV11-2|TRBD1|-
TGTGCCAGCAGCTCAGGTCCCGGGACAGGGAACACTGAAGCTTTCTTT
CASSSGPGTGNTEAFF
>TRBJ1-1|TRBV5-1|TRBD1|-
TGCGCCAGCAGCGCGGGGGACAGGGCGAACACTGAAGCTTTCTTT
CASSAGDRANTEAFF
>TRBJ1-2|TRBV2|-|-
TGTGCCAGCAGTCCGGGAGGAGAAGGCTACACCTTC
CASSPGGEGYTF
>TRBJ2-7|TRBV27|-|-
TGTGCCAGCAGTTTATCGGGCAGTTCAGCCTCCTACGAGCAGTACTTC
CASSLSGSSASYEQYF